The entry that follows covers one TCR beta chain sequence. This CDR3 is built from 13 residues. Trimming took 6 bases from V and 5 from J; bases not matched to a gene: 5. Germline V gene sequence: CDR1 SNHLY, CDR2 FYNNEI. As to time point: pre-treatment sample, taken before nivolumab and TIL therapy. This sample is part of a study of TIL therapy for anti-PD-1-resistant metastatic lung cancer. The immunoSEQ assay was v3. Clones were read by immunoSEQ multiplex PCR, and TCRdb kept only the in-frame ones, dropping some. The repertoire consists of about 19,000 clones, with around 79% occurring once and the leading ten covering 7% to 9%.

The receptor comes from a person aged 25 to 85 with non-small cell lung cancer. This chain joins TRBV2 and TRBJ2-7; the match to TRBD1 covers 9 bases. The sample here was blood, taken at baseline. The CDR3 sequence is CASSRDRVHEQYF. The CDR3 nucleotides are TGTGCCAGCAGCCGGGACAGGGTTCACGAGCAGTACTTC.